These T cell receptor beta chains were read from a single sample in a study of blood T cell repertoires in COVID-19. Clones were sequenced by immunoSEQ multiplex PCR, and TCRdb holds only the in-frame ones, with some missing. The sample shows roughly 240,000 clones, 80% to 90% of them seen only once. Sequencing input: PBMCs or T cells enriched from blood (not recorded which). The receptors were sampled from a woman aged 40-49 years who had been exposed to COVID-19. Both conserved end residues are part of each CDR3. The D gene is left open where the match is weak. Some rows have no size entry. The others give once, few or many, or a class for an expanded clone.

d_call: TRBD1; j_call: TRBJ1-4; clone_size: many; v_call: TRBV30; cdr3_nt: TGTGCCTGGAGTAAACAGGGGGCTGACGAAAAACTGTTTTTT; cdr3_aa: CAWSKQGADEKLFF
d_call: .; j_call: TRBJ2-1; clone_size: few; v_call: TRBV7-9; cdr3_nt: TGTGCCAGCGCGTCGGGGAGCTCCTACAATGAGCAGTTCTTC; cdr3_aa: CASASGSSYNEQFF
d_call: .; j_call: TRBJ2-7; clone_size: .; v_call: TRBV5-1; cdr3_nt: TGCGCCAGCAGCTTCGGGCAGGGAATCGAGCAGTACTTC; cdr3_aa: CASSFGQGIEQYF
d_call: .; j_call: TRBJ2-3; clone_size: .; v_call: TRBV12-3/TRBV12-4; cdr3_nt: TGTGCCAGCACCCATAGCACAGATACGCAGTATTTT; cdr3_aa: CASTHSTDTQYF
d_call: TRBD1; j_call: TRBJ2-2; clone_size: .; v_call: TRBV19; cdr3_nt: TGTGCCAGTAGTATAGGGCCGAGGGACAGGACTCGACTCGGGGAGCTGTTTTTT; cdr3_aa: CASSIGPRDRTRLGELFF
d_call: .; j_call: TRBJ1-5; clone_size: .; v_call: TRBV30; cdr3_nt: TGTGCCTGGAGTGGTCTTCTTAATCAGCCCCAGCATTTT; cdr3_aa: CAWSGLLNQPQHF
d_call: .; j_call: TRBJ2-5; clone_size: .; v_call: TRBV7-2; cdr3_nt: TGTGCCAGCAGCCCAGACCGGGGGTCGGAGACCCAGTACTTC; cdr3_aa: CASSPDRGSETQYF
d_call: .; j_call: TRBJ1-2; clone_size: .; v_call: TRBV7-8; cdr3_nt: TGTGCCAGCAGCTTAGATCAGAACTATGGCTACACCTTC; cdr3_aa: CASSLDQNYGYTF
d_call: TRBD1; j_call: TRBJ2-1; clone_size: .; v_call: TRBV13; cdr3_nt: TGTGCCAGCCTCGACAGGGGAAGCTCCTACAATGAGCAGTTCTTC; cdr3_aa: CASLDRGSSYNEQFF
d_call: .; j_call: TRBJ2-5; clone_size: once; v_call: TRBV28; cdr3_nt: TGTGCCAGCAGTTGGACAGAAGAGACCCAGTACTTC; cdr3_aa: CASSWTEETQYF
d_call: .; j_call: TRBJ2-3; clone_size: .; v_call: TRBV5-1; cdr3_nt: TGCGCCAGCCGGGAAGGCGGCCTAAGGGCAGATACGCAGTATTTT; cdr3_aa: CASREGGLRADTQYF
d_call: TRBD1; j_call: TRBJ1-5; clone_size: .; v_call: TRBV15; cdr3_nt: TGTGCCACCAGCCAAACTAAAGGGACAGGGGTTCAGCCCCAGCATTTT; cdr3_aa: CATSQTKGTGVQPQHF
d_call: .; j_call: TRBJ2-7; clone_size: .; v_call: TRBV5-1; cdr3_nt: TGCGCCAGCAGCGATAGATGGACGGCGGGTCGGCCGTACGAGCAGTACTTC; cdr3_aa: CASSDRWTAGRPYEQYF
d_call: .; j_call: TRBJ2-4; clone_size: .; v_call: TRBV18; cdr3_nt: TGTGCCAGCTCACCCCTGACAGGTCAAGACATCCACTTC; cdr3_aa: CASSPLTGQDIHF
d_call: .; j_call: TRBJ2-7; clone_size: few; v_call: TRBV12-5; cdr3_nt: TGTGCTAGTGGTTTGGCGCTGACCGCGACAGATTACGAGCAGTACTTC; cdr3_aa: CASGLALTATDYEQYF
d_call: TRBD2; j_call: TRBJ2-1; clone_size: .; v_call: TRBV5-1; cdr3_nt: TGCGCCAGCAGCCCGCGGGCTAGCGGGGGGGGTTACAATGAGCAGTTCTTC; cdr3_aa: CASSPRASGGGYNEQFF
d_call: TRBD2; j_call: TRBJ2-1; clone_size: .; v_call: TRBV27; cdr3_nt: TGTGCCAGCAGTTTAAGGCGGGGGGAAGCCACCTACAATGAGCAGTTCTTC; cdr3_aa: CASSLRRGEATYNEQFF
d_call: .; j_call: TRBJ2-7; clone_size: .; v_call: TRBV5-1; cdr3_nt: TGCGCCAGCAGCTTGAGGGTCGGGGAATCCTACGAGCAGTACTTC; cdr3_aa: CASSLRVGESYEQYF
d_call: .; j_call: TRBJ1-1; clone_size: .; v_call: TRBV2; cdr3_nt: TGTGCCAGCAGTGAAAGGGGGGGCAGATTGAACACTGAAGCTTTCTTT; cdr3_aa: CASSERGGRLNTEAFF
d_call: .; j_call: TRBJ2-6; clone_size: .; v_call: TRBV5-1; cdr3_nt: TGCGCCAGCAGCTTGGCGGACAGGGAGGGTGGGTCCTCTGGGGCCAACGTCCTGACTTTC; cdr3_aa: CASSLADREGGSSGANVLTF
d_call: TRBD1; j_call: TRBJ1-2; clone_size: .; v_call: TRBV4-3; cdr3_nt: TGCGCCAGCAGCCACCGGGACAGGGGCTCCTATGGCTACACCTTC; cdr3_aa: CASSHRDRGSYGYTF
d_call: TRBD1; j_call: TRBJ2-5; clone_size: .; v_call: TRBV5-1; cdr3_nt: TGCGCCAGCAGGACAGGGGACGTAGAGACCCAGTACTTC; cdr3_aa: CASRTGDVETQYF
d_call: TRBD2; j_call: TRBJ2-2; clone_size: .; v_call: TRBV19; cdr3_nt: TGTGCCAGTAGGCGTGGACTAGCGGAACCACTGAACACCGGGGAGCTGTTTTTT; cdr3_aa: CASRRGLAEPLNTGELFF
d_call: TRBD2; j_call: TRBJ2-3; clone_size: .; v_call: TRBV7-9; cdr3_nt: TGTGCCGGAGGCGGGGGGACCACAGATACGCAGTATTTT; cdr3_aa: CAGGGGTTDTQYF
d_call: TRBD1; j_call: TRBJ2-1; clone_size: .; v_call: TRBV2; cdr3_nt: TGTGCCAGCAGTAAACAGGGGGACTACAATGAGCAGTTCTTC; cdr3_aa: CASSKQGDYNEQFF
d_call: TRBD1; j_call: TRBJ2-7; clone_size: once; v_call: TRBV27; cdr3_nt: TGTGCCAGCAGTTGGGACAGGGGCCCCTACGAGCAGTACTTC; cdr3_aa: CASSWDRGPYEQYF
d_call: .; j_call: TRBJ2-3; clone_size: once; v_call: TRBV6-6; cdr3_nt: TGTGCCAGCAGACCTACGACAGACACAGATACGCAGTATTTT; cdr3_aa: CASRPTTDTDTQYF
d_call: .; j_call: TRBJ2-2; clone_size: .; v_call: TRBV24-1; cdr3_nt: TGTGCCACCAGTGACCGGGGGACAGCCAGGCGGACCGGGGAGCTGTTTTTT; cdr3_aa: CATSDRGTARRTGELFF
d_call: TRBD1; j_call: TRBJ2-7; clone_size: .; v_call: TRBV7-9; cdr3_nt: TGTGCCAGCAGCACCGGGACAGCCTCCTACGAGCAGTACTTC; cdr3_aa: CASSTGTASYEQYF
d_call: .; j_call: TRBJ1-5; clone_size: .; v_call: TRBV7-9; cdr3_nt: TGTGCCAGCAGCCCCTCGGGGTACCAGCCCCAGCATTTT; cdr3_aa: CASSPSGYQPQHF
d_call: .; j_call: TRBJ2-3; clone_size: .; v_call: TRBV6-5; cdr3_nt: TGTGCCAGCAGCCTTCAGGAACACACAGATACGCAGTATTTT; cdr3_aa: CASSLQEHTDTQYF
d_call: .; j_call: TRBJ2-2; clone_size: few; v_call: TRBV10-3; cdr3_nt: TGTGCCATCCGCAGGGTTATCGGCGGGGAGCTGTTTTTT; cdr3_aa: CAIRRVIGGELFF
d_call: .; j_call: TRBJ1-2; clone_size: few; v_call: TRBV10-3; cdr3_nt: TGTGCCATCACCCCAGAAGTGTCAGCGTACTATGGCTACACCTTC; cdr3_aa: CAITPEVSAYYGYTF
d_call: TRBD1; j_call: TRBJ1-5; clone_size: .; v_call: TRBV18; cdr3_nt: TGTGCCAGCTCACCAGGGACAGGGGGCGGCAATCAGCCCCAGCATTTT; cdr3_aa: CASSPGTGGGNQPQHF
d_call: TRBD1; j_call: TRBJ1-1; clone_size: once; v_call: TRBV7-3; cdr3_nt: TGTGCCAGCAGCTCTGGGACAGGGACCACTGAAGCTTTCTTT; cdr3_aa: CASSSGTGTTEAFF
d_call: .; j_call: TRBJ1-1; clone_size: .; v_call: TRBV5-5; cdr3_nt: TGTGCCAGCAGCTTATCAGTCGCAGCGGGCCTCGGTGAAGCTTTCTTT; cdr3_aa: CASSLSVAAGLGEAFF
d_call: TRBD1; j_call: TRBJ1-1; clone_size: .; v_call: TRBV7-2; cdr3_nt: TGTGCCAGCAGCTTGACAGGGGACATGAACACTGAAGCTTTCTTT; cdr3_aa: CASSLTGDMNTEAFF
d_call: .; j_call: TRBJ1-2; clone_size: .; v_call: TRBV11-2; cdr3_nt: TGTGCCAGCAGCGGCACAGTTTTCGGCTACACCTTC; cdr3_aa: CASSGTVFGYTF
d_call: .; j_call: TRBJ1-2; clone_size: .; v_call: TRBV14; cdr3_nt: TGTGCCAGCAGCATCCAGGGGTATGGCTACACCTTC; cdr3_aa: CASSIQGYGYTF
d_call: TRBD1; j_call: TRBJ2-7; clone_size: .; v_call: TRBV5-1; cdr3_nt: TGCGCCAGCAGCTCGTTACCGGGACAGGGAACAGTAATCAACGAGCAGTACTTC; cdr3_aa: CASSSLPGQGTVINEQYF
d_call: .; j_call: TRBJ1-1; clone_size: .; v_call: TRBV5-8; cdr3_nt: TGTGCCAGCAGACAGACGAACACTGAAGCTTTCTTT; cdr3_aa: CASRQTNTEAFF
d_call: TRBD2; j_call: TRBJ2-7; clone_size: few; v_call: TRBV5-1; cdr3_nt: TGCGCCAGCAGCTTGTCGAGCGGGGCTCCCTACGAGCAGTACTTC; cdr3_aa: CASSLSSGAPYEQYF
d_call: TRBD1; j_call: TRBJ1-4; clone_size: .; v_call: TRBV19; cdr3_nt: TGTGCCAGCGGGGACAGGATAAATGAAAAACTGTTTTTT; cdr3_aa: CASGDRINEKLFF
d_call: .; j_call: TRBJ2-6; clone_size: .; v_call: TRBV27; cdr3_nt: TGTGCCAGCAGTTTTGGAGAGTACTCTGGGGCCAACGTCCTGACTTTC; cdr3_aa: CASSFGEYSGANVLTF
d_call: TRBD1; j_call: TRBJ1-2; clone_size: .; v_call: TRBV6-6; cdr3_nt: TGTGCCAGCAGCCCCACCCCGGACAGGGTGGTGGATGGCTACACCTTC; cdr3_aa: CASSPTPDRVVDGYTF
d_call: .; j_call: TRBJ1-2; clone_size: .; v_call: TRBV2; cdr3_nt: TGTGCCAGCAGTCCGCAGGGCGGCTATGGCTACACCTTC; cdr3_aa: CASSPQGGYGYTF
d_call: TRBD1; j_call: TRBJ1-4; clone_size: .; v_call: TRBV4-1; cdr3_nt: TGCGCCAGCAGCCTCAATGGACAGGGGAGTAATGAAAAACTGTTTTTT; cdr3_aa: CASSLNGQGSNEKLFF
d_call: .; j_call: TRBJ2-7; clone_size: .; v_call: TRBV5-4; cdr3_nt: TGTGCCAGCAGCTCGACCGGGAACGAGCAGTACTTC; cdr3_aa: CASSSTGNEQYF
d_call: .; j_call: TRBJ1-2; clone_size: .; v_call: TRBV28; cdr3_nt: TGTGCCAGCAGCTTCCACCTAGAGGGGGTCGCTAACTATGGCTACACCTTC; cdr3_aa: CASSFHLEGVANYGYTF
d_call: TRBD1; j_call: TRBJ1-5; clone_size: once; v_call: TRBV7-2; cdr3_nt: TGTGCCAGCAGCCCGGACAGGCCCTATAGCAATCAGCCCCAGCATTTT; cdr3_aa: CASSPDRPYSNQPQHF
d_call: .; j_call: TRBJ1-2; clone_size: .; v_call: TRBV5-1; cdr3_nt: TGCGCCAGCAGCTTGACCCCGACAGAGAACTATGGCTACACCTTC; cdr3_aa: CASSLTPTENYGYTF
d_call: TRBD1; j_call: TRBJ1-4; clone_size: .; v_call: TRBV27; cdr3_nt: TGTGCCAGCAGTTTATACCCGGGACAGGGCCGCGAAAAACTGTTTTTT; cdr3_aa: CASSLYPGQGREKLFF
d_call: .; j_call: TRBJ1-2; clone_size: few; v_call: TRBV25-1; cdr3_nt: TGTGCCAGCAGTCCCGGGACAACCCCCTATGGCTACACCTTC; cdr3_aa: CASSPGTTPYGYTF
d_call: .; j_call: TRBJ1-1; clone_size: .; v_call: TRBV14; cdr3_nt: TGTGCCAGCAGCCAAGCTACTGAAGCTTTCTTT; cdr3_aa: CASSQATEAFF
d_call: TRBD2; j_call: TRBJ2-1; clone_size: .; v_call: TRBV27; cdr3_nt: TGTGCCAGCAGCCCGATCGGGGGGGCCAATGAGCAGTTCTTC; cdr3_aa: CASSPIGGANEQFF
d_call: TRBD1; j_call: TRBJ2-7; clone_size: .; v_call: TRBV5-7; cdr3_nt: TGTGCCAGCAGCTGGGACAGGACGACCTACGAGCAGTACTTC; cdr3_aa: CASSWDRTTYEQYF
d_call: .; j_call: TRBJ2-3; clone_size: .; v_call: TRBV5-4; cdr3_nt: TGTGCCAGCAGCCCGCGAGGCAGGGGCGTCACAGATACGCAGTATTTT; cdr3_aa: CASSPRGRGVTDTQYF
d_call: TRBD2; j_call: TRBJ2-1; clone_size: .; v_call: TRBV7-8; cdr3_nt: TGTGCCAGCAGCGTAGCCGGGACTAGCGGGGGCAATGAGCAGTTCTTC; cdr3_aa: CASSVAGTSGGNEQFF
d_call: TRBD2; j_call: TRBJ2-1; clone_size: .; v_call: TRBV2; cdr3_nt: TGTGCCAGCAGACCGACTAGCGGGGGCCGCAATGAGCAGTTCTTC; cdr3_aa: CASRPTSGGRNEQFF